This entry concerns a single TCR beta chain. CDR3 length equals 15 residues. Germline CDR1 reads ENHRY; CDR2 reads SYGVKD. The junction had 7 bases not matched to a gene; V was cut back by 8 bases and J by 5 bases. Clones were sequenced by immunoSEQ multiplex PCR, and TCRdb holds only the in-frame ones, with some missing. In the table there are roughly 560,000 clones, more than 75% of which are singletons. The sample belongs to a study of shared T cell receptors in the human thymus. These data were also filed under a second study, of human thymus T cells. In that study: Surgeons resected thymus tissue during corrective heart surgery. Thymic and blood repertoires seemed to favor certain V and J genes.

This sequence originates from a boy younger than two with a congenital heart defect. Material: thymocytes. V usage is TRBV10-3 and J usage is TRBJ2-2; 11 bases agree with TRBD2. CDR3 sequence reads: CAICATSGMTGELFF. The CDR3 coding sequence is TGTGCCATCTGCGCGACTAGCGGGATGACCGGGGAGCTGTTTTTT.